These 27 T cell receptor beta chains originate from one sample sequenced in a study of cytotoxic CD8 clonotypes in ibrutinib-treated CLL. Clones were read by immunoSEQ multiplex PCR, and TCRdb kept only the in-frame ones, dropping some. The sample lists around 200,000 clones; roughly 65% were seen once. Material: PBMCs, obtained after 12 months of ibrutinib treatment. The receptors shown here come from a human donor with chronic lymphocytic leukemia.

The V call is TRBV5-1, the J call TRBJ1-2; TRBD1 matches at 7 bases. The germline V gene encodes CDR1 SGHRS and CDR2 YFSETQ. With V trimmed by 4 bases and J by 1 base, 10 bases remained unmatched. This CDR3 contains 16 residues. CDR3 loop: CASSIGTALYNYGYTF. The CDR3 bases are TGCGCCAGCAGCATAGGGACAGCCCTTTATAACTATGGCTACACCTTC.

This clone was seen more than once but under ten times. The chain uses TRBV19 and TRBJ2-1; no firm D call. V dropped 11 bases and J dropped 9 bases, with 14 bases sitting between them. Germline-derived CDR1 and CDR2 are LNHDA and SQIVND (reference sequence). The CDR3 length is 11 residues. The CDR3 DNA reads as TGTGCCTCGGAACGCGGAGTTGAGCAGTTCTTC. The encoded protein is CASERGVEQFF.

This clone was observed a few times. The chain is built from TRBV5-7 and TRBJ2-7; TRBD2 aligns across 10 bases. TRBV5-7 is an ORF for which the function is uncertain. This CDR3 has 15 amino acids. Germline trimming cut 4 bases from V and 5 bases from J; bases unmatched to any gene: 9. CDR3 amino acids: CASSAGRLAGDEQYF. CDR3 nucleotide sequence: TGTGCCAGCAGCGCAGGACGGCTAGCGGGGGACGAGCAGTACTTC.

This clone came up a few times. As DNA, the CDR3 is TGTGCCAGCAGCTTAGGACCCTCCACTGAAGCTTTCTTT. Protein: CASSLGPSTEAFF. The chain has TRBV11-3 and TRBJ1-1; D is ambiguous. Germline V gene data show CDR1 as SGHNT and CDR2 as YENEEA. The V and J ends lost 1 base and 4 bases respectively, with 7 bases between them. This CDR3 spans 13 amino acids.

The count of this clone is one. The chain carries TRBV7-2 and TRBJ1-3; D unresolved. Germline V lookup: CDR1 SGHTA, CDR2 FQGNSA. The CDR3 is made up of 13 amino acids. Trimming left V 3 bases short and J 8 bases short, with 11 bases between. CDR3 loop: CASSFFGGDTIYF. CDR3 in DNA: TGTGCCAGCAGCTTTTTTGGCGGGGACACCATATATTTT. The variable domain in full, completed from reference TRBV7-2 and TRBJ1-3, reads GAGVSQSPSNKVTEKGKDVELRCDPISGHTALYWYRQSLGQGLEFLIYFQGNSAPDKSGLPSDRFSAERTGGSVSTLTIQRTQQEDSAVYLCASSFFGGDTIYFGEGSWLTVV.

The J gene is TRBJ2-5, the V gene TRBV6-1, with D unresolved. Per the germline V gene, CDR1 is MNHNS and CDR2 is SASEGT. This CDR3 is 11 amino acids long. V was cut by 4 bases and J by 5 bases, with 5 bases left in between. As DNA, the CDR3 is TGTGCCAGCAGTGCTTGGGAGACCCAGTACTTC. Encoded protein: CASSAWETQYF.

This clone has more than one count but fewer than ten. This rearrangement joins TRBV9 to TRBJ2-1; D is possibly TRBD2 (6 bases). V was shortened by 3 bases and J by 15 bases, with 16 bases between the two germline ends. Per the germline V gene, CDR1 is SGDLS and CDR2 is YYNGEE. This CDR3 has 12 residues. The CDR3 nucleotides read TGTGCCAGCAGCGCCGGGCGACTGGGGGGGTTCTTC. Encoded protein: CASSAGRLGGFF. The full variable domain, its missing parts supplied by reference TRBV9 and TRBJ2-1, is DSGVTQTPKHLITATGQRVTLRCSPRSGDLSVYWYQQSLDQGLQFLIQYYNGEERAKGNILERFSAQQFPDLHSELNLSSLELGDSALYFCASSAGRLGGFFGPGTRLTVL.

This clone was counted once. The DNA of the CDR3 is TGCGCCAGCAGCTTGGTAACAGGGGGCTCTGGAAACACCATATATTTT. It is translated as CASSLVTGGSGNTIYF. The rearrangement links TRBV5-1 to TRBJ1-3; 8 positions match TRBD1. V was clipped by 0 bases and J by 0 bases; unmatched bases: 2. The germline CDR1 and CDR2 sequences are SGHRS and YFSETQ. CDR3 size: 16 residues.

This clone appeared a single time. This chain uses TRBV5-1 with TRBJ2-6; D is uncertain. Germline V lookup: CDR1 SGHRS, CDR2 YFSETQ. V was pared by 2 bases and J by 1 base, with 7 bases between. The CDR3 spans 15 residues. DNA for the CDR3: TGCGCCAGCAGCTTAAAGGTGTCTGGGGCCAACGTCCTGACTTTC. Translated, it gives CASSLKVSGANVLTF. Looking up the rest from reference TRBV5-1 and TRBJ2-6 gives the full variable domain: KAGVTQTPRYLIKTRGQQVTLSCSPISGHRSVSWYQQTPGQGLQFLFEYFSETQRNKGNFPGRFSGRQFSNSRSEMNVSTLELGDSALYLCASSLKVSGANVLTFGAGSRLTVL.

In its sample, this clone was seen many times. This chain joins TRBV30 and TRBJ1-2; a weak D match, TRBD1 (6 bases). With 2 bases removed from V and 4 bases from J, the gap between germline ends came to 11 bases. CDR3 length: 13 amino acids. In germline, CDR1 is GTSNPN, CDR2 SVGIG (reference sequence). The CDR3 is CAWSLRGLYGYTF. The CDR3 DNA sequence: TGTGCCTGGAGTCTCAGGGGACTCTATGGCTACACCTTC.

The CDR3 nucleotides are TGTGCCACCAACGGACAGGGGTCGGGGAATCAGCCCCAGCATTTT. Its protein is CATNGQGSGNQPQHF. The V and J genes are TRBV10-3 and TRBJ1-5, with 9 positions matching TRBD1. Germline values: CDR1 ENHRY, CDR2 SYGVKD. The CDR3 is 15 residues long. V was pared by 10 bases and J by 4 bases, with 11 bases of the junction left unmatched.

The gene calls are TRBV28 and TRBJ1-2; 7 bases are a match to TRBD1. Germline trimming cut 5 bases from V and 7 bases from J; bases unmatched to any gene: 10. The germline gives CDR1 MDHEN, CDR2 SYDVKM. CDR3 length equals 14 residues. The CDR3 nucleotides are TGTGCCAGCAGTGGACCGGGACAGAGTCCTGGCTACACCTTC. Its protein is CASSGPGQSPGYTF.

This chain's CDR3 is CASQRGGDEKLFF. For the CDR3, the DNA is TGTGCCAGCCAGCGGGGGGGCGATGAAAAACTGTTTTTT. V and J are TRBV7-2 and TRBJ1-4, with TRBD1 as a possible D gene (6 bases). The CDR3 is 13 amino acids. V was shortened by 8 bases and J by 6 bases, with 13 bases between the two germline ends. Germline V CDR1 and CDR2: SGHTA, FQGNSA.

This clone appeared a single time. The rearrangement links TRBV7-2 to TRBJ2-3; D is possibly TRBD1 or TRBD2 (5 bases each). The germline V gene encodes CDR1 SGHTA and CDR2 FQGNSA. The CDR3 is made up of 15 amino acids. The V end was cut by 5 bases, the J end by 1 base, with 13 bases between. CDR3 protein: CASSPSVGGTDTQYF. CDR3 in DNA: TGTGCCAGCAGCCCTTCGGTGGGGGGCACAGATACGCAGTATTTT. Using reference TRBV7-2 and TRBJ2-3 for the parts outside the CDR3, the full variable domain is GAGVSQSPSNKVTEKGKDVELRCDPISGHTALYWYRQSLGQGLEFLIYFQGNSAPDKSGLPSDRFSAERTGGSVSTLTIQRTQQEDSAVYLCASSPSVGGTDTQYFGPGTRLTVL.

The genes are TRBV30 and TRBJ1-5; 12 nucleotides match TRBD1. V was clipped by 3 bases and J by 4 bases; unmatched bases: 4. CDR1 and CDR2 from the germline V gene are GTSNPN and SVGIG (reference sequence). This CDR3 has 15 amino acids. This CDR3 reads CAWRGTGGVNQPQHF. The CDR3 nucleotides are TGTGCCTGGAGGGGGACAGGGGGCGTTAATCAGCCCCAGCATTTT.

The CDR3 DNA reads as TGTGCCAGCAGCCCAATGACAGGGTTCAACGAGCAGTACTTC. Residues: CASSPMTGFNEQYF. This chain links TRBV7-6 with TRBJ2-7, with 7 bases identical to TRBD1. The germline CDR1 and CDR2 sequences are SGHVS and FNYEAQ. This CDR3 is 14 amino acids long. With V trimmed by 5 bases and J by 5 bases, 9 bases remained unmatched.

The V gene is TRBV1, the J gene TRBJ1-3. TRBV1 is shown as a pseudogene. The CDR3 is 13 residues long. The CDR3 DNA sequence: TGCACCAGCAGCCAAGTACCTGGAAACACCATATATTTT. Translated: CTSSQVPGNTIYF.

This clone showed up just a few times. This chain connects TRBV5-1 to TRBJ1-5; D not certain. The CDR3 totals 15 residues. Germline CDR1 SGHRS, CDR2 YFSETQ. Trimming cost V 0 bases and J 4 bases, with 11 bases left between them. The CDR3 loop is CASSLESFQNQPQHF. The CDR3, as DNA: TGCGCCAGCAGCTTGGAATCATTCCAAAATCAGCCCCAGCATTTT.

The V gene is TRBV5-1, the J gene TRBJ2-5, with a weak D call TRBD1 (6 bases). The germline V gene encodes CDR1 SGHRS and CDR2 YFSETQ. The ends were cut back, 4 bases at V and 5 bases at J, with 18 bases in the middle. This CDR3 spans 15 amino acids. This CDR3 reads CASSPRTALGETQYF. CDR3 sequence (DNA): TGCGCCAGCAGCCCGAGGACAGCTCTGGGGGAGACCCAGTACTTC. Supplemented by reference TRBV5-1 and TRBJ2-5, the full variable domain reads KAGVTQTPRYLIKTRGQQVTLSCSPISGHRSVSWYQQTPGQGLQFLFEYFSETQRNKGNFPGRFSGRQFSNSRSEMNVSTLELGDSALYLCASSPRTALGETQYFGPGTRLLVL.

J is TRBJ2-3 and V is TRBV15; the D gene is possibly TRBD2 (5 bases). Germline V gives CDR1 LNHNV, CDR2 YYDKDF (reference sequence). Trimming removed 2 bases from V and 0 bases from J, with 12 bases in between. CDR3 length: 16 residues. The CDR3 is CATSRTFGGSTDTQYF. The CDR3 DNA follows: TGTGCCACCAGCAGAACCTTCGGCGGGAGCACAGATACGCAGTATTTT.

The chain employs TRBV9 and TRBJ2-2; TRBD2 aligns across 7 bases. Trimming removed 6 bases from V and 0 bases from J; junction bases left unmatched: 8. The length of the CDR3 is 16 residues. Germline CDR1 and CDR2: SGDLS and YYNGEE. The CDR3 region has the DNA TGTGCCAGCACCTCGGTAGCGGGCGCGAACACCGGGGAGCTGTTTTTT. This translates into CASTSVAGANTGELFF.

The chain is built from TRBV5-1 and TRBJ2-7; no definite D call. The V gene lost 0 bases and the J gene lost 4 bases, with 11 bases spanning the gap. The CDR3 length is 14 residues. Germline V gene data show CDR1 as SGHRS and CDR2 as YFSETQ. CDR3 amino acids: CASSLEGFGYEQYF. In nucleotides, the CDR3 is TGCGCCAGCAGCTTGGAGGGTTTTGGTTACGAGCAGTACTTC. Supplemented by reference TRBV5-1 and TRBJ2-7, the full variable domain reads KAGVTQTPRYLIKTRGQQVTLSCSPISGHRSVSWYQQTPGQGLQFLFEYFSETQRNKGNFPGRFSGRQFSNSRSEMNVSTLELGDSALYLCASSLEGFGYEQYFGPGTRLTVT.

The table lists this clone with a few counts. The chain employs TRBV11-2 and TRBJ1-1, with 11 bases identical to TRBD1. The CDR3 consists of 15 residues. The V gene end was trimmed by 5 bases and the J gene end by 5 bases; junction bases not matched to a gene: 7. Per germline, CDR1 SGHAT and CDR2 FQNNGV. CDR3 bases: TGTGCCAGCAGCAAACCGGGACAGGGGGGAACTGAAGCTTTCTTT. Amino acid sequence: CASSKPGQGGTEAFF.

The chain is built from TRBV6-6 and TRBJ2-7, with a weak D call TRBD2 (6 bases). The V gene lost 7 bases and the J gene lost 1 base, with 14 bases spanning the gap. The germline V gene has CDR1 MNHNY and CDR2 SVGAGI (reference sequence). The CDR3 has 14 amino acids. Here the CDR3 DNA reads TGTGCCAGCATTGATCGGGAGCCGTCCTACGAGCAGTACTTC. Its protein is CASIDREPSYEQYF.

As regards this clone: Relative to the germline gene, one junction end is altered; a read error may explain this. This rearrangement joins TRBV5-6 to TRBJ2-4; no clear D gene. Germline V gene data show CDR1 as SGHDT and CDR2 as YYEEEE. The CDR3 covers 14 residues. The CDR3 region has the DNA TGTGCCAGCACCTTGACTCACTCCAAAAACATTCAGTACTTC. This gives the protein CASTLTHSKNIQYF.

The V call is TRBV30, the J call TRBJ2-7; the D is unclear. CDR1 GTSNPN and CDR2 SVGIG come from the germline V gene (reference sequence). Trimming shortened V by 6 bases and J by 4 bases, and 13 bases separated the two germline ends. The CDR3 is 12 residues long. Here the CDR3 reads CACNPGPYEQYF. As DNA, the CDR3 is TGTGCCTGCAACCCCGGGCCTTACGAGCAGTACTTC. Full variable domain (outside the CDR3, taken from reference TRBV30 and TRBJ2-7): SQTIHQWPATLVQPVGSPLSLECTVEGTSNPNLYWYRQAAGRGLQLLFYSVGIGQISSEVPQNLSASRPQDRQFILSSKKLLLSDSGFYLCACNPGPYEQYFGPGTRLTVT.

The CDR3 DNA reads TGTGCCAGCAGCACCATCGGCAGACGTACGACGACTGTTATTGCGGTGGGGCAGTACTTC. This codes for CASSTIGRRTTTVIAVGQYF. V and J are TRBV21-1 and TRBJ2-7; the table calls TRBD2, which could not be checked here. TRBV21-1 is shown as a pseudogene. The CDR3 runs 20 residues.